The 9 T cell receptor beta chains reported below all come from one sample, sequenced in a study of type 1 and type 2 diabetes patients. Genomic DNA was the PCR template. A primer set of 30 forward and 13 reverse primers amplified the CDR3. TCRdb independently ran MiXCR on the multiplex PCR reads; one entry per CDR3 protein. The sample shows about 250,000 distinct CDR3 sequences, approximately 45% of them seen only once. Sequencing input: peripheral blood mononuclear cells (PBMCs). The receptors derive from a man younger than 30 with type 2 diabetes.

CDR3 in amino acids: CASSTPTGIQETQYF. The CDR3 nucleotides are TGTGCCAGCAGTACACCCACAGGGATACAAGAGACCCAGTACTTC. The V gene is TRBV12-3 or TRBV12-4, the J gene TRBJ2-5; TRBD1 might be the D (6 bases). This CDR3 is built from 15 residues. V was pared by 5 bases and J by 2 bases, with 15 bases between.

The chain recombines TRBV6-6 with TRBJ2-6; D not certain. Germline values: CDR1 MNHNY, CDR2 SVGAGI (reference sequence). V lost 2 bases, J lost 0 bases, and 5 bases lay in between. The CDR3 spans 15 residues. The CDR3, as DNA: TGTGCCAGCAGTTACAAGAGCTCTGGGGCCAACGTCCTGACTTTC. Translating gives CASSYKSSGANVLTF.

V and J are TRBV7-2 and TRBJ1-2; D gene unclear. Germline values: CDR1 SGHTA, CDR2 FQGNSA. The CDR3 is made up of 10 amino acids. Trimming left V 6 bases short and J 8 bases short, with 7 bases between. This CDR3 is CASSSEGYTF. The CDR3 DNA reads as TGTGCCAGCAGTTCCGAAGGCTACACCTTC.

The count of this clonotype is one. It is likely a read error, because the conserved phenylalanine at the end of the CDR3 is missing. This rearrangement joins TRBV28 to TRBJ2-7; D not resolved. CDR3 size: 12 residues. The V end was cut by 2 bases, the J end by 7 bases, with 9 bases between. Germline assignment: CDR1 MDHEN and CDR2 SYDVKM. CDR3 DNA: TGTGCCAGCAGTTTAATAGGACCGGAGCAGTACTCC. Its protein product is CASSLIGPEQYS.

This clonotype was observed a few times. V usage is TRBV7-2 and J usage is TRBJ2-1; D possibly uses TRBD1 or TRBD2 (5 bases each). The CDR3 is made up of 12 amino acids. Looked up from germline, CDR1 is SGHTA and CDR2 is FQGNSA. Trimming shortened V by 2 bases and J by 10 bases, and 9 bases separated the two germline ends. For the CDR3, the DNA is TGTGCCAGCAGCTTATACGGGGCAGAGCAGTTCTTC. As protein: CASSLYGAEQFF.

For this clonotype: It may be a read error: a sequence one base away is much more abundant. J is TRBJ2-1 and V is TRBV10-1; D is possibly TRBD2 (5 bases). Germline V gene sequence: CDR1 WNHNN, CDR2 SYGVQD (reference sequence). Between the trimmed V and J ends, which lost 6 bases and 6 bases, there was a span of 12 bases. The CDR3 spans 13 residues. The CDR3 coding sequence is TGCGCCAGCAGGTCCGGGGTTAGCAATGAGCAGTTCTTC. Amino acids: CASRSGVSNEQFF.

This clonotype was observed at least ten times. The CDR3 is CASSDSSLYQYF. The DNA for the CDR3 is TGTGCCAGCAGTGACTCCAGCCTCTATCAGTACTTC. The rearrangement joins TRBV2 to TRBJ2-7, with unresolved D. From germline, CDR1 is SNHLY and CDR2 FYNNEI. The CDR3 contains 12 residues. Deletions cut 3 bases from V and 10 bases from J, with 13 bases between.

This chain links TRBV11-2 with TRBJ1-1; D call uncertain. The CDR3 spans 15 residues. Germline CDR1 SGHAT, CDR2 FQNNGV. Trimming removed 1 base from V and 0 bases from J, with 9 bases in between. For the CDR3, the DNA is TGTGCCAGCAGCTTAGTTCCAGGATTGAACACTGAAGCTTTCTTT. Encoded protein: CASSLVPGLNTEAFF.

The chain links TRBV2 to TRBJ2-5; D is unresolved. This CDR3 has 12 amino acids. Trimming pared 4 bases from V and 5 bases from J, leaving 8 bases between. Germline CDR1 SNHLY, CDR2 FYNNEI. The CDR3 loop is CASSGPGETQYF. The CDR3 DNA sequence: TGTGCCAGCAGTGGCCCCGGGGAGACCCAGTACTTC. Filled out from reference TRBV2 and TRBJ2-5, the complete variable domain reads EPEVTQTPSHQVTQMGQEVILRCVPISNHLYFYWYRQILGQKVEFLVSFYNNEISEKSEIFDDQFSVERPDGSNFTLKIRSTKLEDSAMYFCASSGPGETQYFGPGTRLLVL.